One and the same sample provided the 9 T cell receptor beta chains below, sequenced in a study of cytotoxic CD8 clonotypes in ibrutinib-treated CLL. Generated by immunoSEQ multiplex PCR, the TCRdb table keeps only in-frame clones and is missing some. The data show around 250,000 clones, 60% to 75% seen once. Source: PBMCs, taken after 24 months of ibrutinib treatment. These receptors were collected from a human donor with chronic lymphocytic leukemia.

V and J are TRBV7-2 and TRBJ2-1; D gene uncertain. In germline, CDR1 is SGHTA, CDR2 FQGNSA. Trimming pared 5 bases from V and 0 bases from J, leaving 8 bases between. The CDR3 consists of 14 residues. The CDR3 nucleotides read TGTGCCAGCAGCACGAGTGGCTCCTACAATGAGCAGTTCTTC. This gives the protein CASSTSGSYNEQFF. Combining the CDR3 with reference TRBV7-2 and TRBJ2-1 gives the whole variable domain GAGVSQSPSNKVTEKGKDVELRCDPISGHTALYWYRQSLGQGLEFLIYFQGNSAPDKSGLPSDRFSAERTGGSVSTLTIQRTQQEDSAVYLCASSTSGSYNEQFFGPGTRLTVL.

For the CDR3, the DNA is TGTGCCAGTACTGACCGGGGGCTCACCATATATTTT. Encoded protein: CASTDRGLTIYF. The chain recombines TRBV19 with TRBJ1-3; weak D call: TRBD1 (6 bases). The CDR3 sequence is 12 residues long. The V gene's germline CDR1 is LNHDA and CDR2 SQIVND (reference sequence). Trimming shortened V by 7 bases and J by 9 bases, and 13 bases separated the two germline ends.

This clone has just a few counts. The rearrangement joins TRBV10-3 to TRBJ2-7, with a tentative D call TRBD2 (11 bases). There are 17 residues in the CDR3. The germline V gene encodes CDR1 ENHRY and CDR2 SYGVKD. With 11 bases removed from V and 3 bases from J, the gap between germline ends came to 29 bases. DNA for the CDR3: TGTGCCGTACGTGGGACTAGCGGACAGGGGGGCCTCTACGAGCAGTACTTC. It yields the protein CAVRGTSGQGGLYEQYF.

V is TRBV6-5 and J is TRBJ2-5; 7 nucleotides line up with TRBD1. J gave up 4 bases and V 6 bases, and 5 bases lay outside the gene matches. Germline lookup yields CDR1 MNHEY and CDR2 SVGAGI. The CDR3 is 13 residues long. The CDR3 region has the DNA TGTGCCAGCAGCCGCCGGGACAGAGAGACCCAGTACTTC. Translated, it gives CASSRRDRETQYF.

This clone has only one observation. This chain's CDR3 is CATQGHRGPQHF. The CDR3 DNA is TGTGCCACCCAGGGACATCGCGGACCCCAGCATTTT. The J gene is TRBJ1-5, the V gene TRBV6-5, with a possible D match to TRBD1 (6 bases). Looked up from germline, CDR1 is MNHEY and CDR2 is SVGAGI. The CDR3 contains 12 residues. V was pared by 10 bases and J by 10 bases, with 17 bases between.

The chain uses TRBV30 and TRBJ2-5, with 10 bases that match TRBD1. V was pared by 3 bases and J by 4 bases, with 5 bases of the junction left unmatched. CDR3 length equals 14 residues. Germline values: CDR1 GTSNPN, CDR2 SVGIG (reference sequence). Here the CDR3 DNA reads TGTGCCTGGAGACCGACAGGGGGCCTAGAGACCCAGTACTTC. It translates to CAWRPTGGLETQYF.

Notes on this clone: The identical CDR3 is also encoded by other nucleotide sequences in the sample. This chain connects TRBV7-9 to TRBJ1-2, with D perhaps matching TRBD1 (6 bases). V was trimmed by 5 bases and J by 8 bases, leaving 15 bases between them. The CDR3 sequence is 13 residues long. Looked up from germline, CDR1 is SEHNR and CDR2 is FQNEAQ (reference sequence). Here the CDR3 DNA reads TGTGCCAGCAGCCTAGGGGGTTCTGACGGCTACACCTTC. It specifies CASSLGGSDGYTF. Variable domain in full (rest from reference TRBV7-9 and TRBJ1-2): DTGVSQNPRHKITKRGQNVTFRCDPISEHNRLYWYRQTLGQGPEFLTYFQNEAQLEKSRLLSDRFSAERPKGSFSTLEIQRTEQGDSAMYLCASSLGGSDGYTFGSGTRLTVV.

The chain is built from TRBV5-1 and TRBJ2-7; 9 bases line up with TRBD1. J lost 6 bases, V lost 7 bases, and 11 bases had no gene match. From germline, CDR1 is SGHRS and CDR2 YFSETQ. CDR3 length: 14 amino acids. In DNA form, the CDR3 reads TGCGCCAGCCACTCCCCGGGACAGGGTGCCGAGCAGTACTTC. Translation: CASHSPGQGAEQYF.

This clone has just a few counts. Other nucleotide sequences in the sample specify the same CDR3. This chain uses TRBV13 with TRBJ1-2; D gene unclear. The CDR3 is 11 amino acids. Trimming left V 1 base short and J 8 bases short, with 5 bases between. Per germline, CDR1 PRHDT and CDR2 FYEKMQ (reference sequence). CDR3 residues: CASSLESGYTF. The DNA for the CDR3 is TGTGCCAGCAGCTTAGAGTCGGGCTACACCTTC.